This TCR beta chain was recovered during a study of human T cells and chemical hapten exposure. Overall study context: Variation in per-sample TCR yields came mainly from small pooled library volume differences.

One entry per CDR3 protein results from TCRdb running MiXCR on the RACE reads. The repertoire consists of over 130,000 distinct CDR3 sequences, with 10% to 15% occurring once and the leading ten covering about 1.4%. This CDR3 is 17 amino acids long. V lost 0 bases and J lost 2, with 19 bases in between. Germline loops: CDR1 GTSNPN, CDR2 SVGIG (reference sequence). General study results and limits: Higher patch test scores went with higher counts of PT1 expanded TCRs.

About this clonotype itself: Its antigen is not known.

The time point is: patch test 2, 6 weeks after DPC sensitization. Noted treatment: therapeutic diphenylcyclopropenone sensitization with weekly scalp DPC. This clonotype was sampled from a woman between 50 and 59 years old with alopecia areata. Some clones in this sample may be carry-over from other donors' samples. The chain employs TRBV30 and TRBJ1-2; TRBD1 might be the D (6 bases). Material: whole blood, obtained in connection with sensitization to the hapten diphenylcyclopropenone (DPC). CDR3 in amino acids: CAWSVRGTGRQNYGYTF. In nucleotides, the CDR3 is TGTGCCTGGAGTGTACGGGGAACAGGGAGACAAAACTATGGCTACACCTTC.